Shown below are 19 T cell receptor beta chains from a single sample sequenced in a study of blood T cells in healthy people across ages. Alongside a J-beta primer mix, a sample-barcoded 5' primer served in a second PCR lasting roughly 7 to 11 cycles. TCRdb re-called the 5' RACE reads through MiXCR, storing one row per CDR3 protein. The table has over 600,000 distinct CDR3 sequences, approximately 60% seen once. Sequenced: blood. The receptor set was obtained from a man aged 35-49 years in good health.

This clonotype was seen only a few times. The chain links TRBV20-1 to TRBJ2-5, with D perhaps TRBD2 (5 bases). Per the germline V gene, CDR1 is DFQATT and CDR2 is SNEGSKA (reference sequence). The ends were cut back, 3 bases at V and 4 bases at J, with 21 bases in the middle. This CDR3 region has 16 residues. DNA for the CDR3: TGCAGTGCTAGTCCCCGGGGTGCGAGGCAACGAGAGACCCAGTACTTC. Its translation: CSASPRGARQRETQYF.

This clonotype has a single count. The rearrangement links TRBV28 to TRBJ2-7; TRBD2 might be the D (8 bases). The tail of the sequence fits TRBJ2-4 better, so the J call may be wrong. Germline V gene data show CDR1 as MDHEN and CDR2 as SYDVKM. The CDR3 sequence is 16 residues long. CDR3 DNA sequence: TGTGCCAGCAGTTCAAAGGGGGCGGGGGGTTTGGACATTCAGTACTTC. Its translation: CASSSKGAGGLDIQYF.

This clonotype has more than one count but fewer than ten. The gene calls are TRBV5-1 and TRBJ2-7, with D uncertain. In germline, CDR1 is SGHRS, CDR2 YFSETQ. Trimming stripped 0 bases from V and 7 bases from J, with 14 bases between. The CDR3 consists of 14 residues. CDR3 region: CASSLVGQPVEQYF. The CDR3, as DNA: TGCGCCAGCAGCTTGGTCGGGCAGCCGGTGGAGCAGTACTTC.

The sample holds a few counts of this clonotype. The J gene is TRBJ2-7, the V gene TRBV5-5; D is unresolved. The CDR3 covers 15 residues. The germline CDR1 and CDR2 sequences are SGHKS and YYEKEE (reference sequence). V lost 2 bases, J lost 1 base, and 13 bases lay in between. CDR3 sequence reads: CASSFRPLRSYEQYF. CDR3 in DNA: TGTGCCAGCAGCTTCCGGCCACTCCGATCCTACGAGCAGTACTTC.

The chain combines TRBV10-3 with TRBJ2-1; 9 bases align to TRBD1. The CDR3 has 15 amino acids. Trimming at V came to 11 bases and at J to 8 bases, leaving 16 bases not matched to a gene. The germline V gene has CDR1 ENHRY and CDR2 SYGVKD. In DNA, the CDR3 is TGTGCCGAGTCTCCCTCCGGGACAGGGTTCGATGAGCAGTTCTTC. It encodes CAESPSGTGFDEQFF.

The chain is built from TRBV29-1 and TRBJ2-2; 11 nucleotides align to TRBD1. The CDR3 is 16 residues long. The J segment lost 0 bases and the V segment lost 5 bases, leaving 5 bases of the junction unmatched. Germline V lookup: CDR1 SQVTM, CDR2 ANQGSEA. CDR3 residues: CSVIPGQGANTGELFF. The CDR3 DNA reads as TGCAGCGTTATTCCGGGACAGGGGGCGAACACCGGGGAGCTGTTTTTT.

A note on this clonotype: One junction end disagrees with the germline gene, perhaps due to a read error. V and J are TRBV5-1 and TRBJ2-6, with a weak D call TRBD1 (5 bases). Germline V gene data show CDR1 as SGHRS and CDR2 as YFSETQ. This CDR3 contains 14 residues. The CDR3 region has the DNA TGCGCCAGCAGCTTAACCGCTGGGGCCAACGCCCTGACTTTC. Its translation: CASSLTAGANALTF.

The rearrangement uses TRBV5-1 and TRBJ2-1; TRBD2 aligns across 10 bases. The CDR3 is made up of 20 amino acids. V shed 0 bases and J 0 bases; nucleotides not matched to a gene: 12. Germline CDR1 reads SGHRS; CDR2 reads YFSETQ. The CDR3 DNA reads TGCGCCAGCAGCTTGGTGTCTAGCGGGGGCCGTGGGGGCTCCTACAATGAGCAGTTCTTC. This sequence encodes CASSLVSSGGRGGSYNEQFF.

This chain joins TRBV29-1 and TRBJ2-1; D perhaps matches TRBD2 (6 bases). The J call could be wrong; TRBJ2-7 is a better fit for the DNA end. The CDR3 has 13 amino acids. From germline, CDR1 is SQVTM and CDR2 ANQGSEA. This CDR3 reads CSVAPSVYNEQYF. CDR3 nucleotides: TGCAGCGTTGCGCCTAGCGTCTACAATGAGCAGTACTTC.

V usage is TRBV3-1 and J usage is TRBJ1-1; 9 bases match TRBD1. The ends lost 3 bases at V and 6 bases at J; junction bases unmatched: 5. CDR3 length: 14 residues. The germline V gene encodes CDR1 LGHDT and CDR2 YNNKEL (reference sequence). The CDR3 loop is CASSQGQGGAEAFF. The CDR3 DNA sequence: TGTGCCAGCAGCCAGGGACAGGGAGGCGCTGAAGCTTTCTTT.

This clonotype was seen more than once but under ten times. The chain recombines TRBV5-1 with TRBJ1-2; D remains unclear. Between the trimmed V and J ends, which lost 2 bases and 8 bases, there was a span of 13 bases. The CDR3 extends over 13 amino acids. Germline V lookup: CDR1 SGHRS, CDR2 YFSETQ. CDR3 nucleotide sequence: TGCGCCAGCAGCTTCGAGGGAATTGACGGCTACACCTTC. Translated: CASSFEGIDGYTF.

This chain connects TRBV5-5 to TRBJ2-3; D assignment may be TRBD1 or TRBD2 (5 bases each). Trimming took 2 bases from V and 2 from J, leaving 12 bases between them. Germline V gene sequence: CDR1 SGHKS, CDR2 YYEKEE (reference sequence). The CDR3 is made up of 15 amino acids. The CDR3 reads CASSFLIGTTDTQYF. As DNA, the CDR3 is TGTGCCAGCAGCTTCCTTATCGGGACCACAGATACGCAGTATTTT.

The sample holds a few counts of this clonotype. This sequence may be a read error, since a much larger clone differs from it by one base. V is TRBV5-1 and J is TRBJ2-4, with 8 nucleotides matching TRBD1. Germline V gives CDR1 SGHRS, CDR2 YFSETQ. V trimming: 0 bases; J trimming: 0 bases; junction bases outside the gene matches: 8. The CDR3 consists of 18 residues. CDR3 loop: CASSLETGEVLAKNIQYF. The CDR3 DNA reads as TGCGCCAGCAGCTTGGAGACAGGGGAGGTTTTAGCCAAAAACATTCAGTACTTC.

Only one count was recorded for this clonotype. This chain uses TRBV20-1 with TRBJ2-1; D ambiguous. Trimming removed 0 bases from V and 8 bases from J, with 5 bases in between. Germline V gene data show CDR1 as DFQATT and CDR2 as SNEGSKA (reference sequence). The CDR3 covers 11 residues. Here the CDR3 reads CSAREDHEQFF. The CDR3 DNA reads TGCAGTGCTAGAGAGGACCATGAGCAGTTCTTC.

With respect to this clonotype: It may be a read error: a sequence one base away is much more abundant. CDR3 loop: CASSLTRMGVMGYTF. For the CDR3, the DNA is TGTGCCAGCAGCCTCACTCGGATGGGGGTTATGGGCTACACCTTC. The chain combines TRBV4-2 with TRBJ1-2, with D possibly matching TRBD1 (5 bases). The CDR3 sequence is 15 residues long. V lost 4 bases and J 8 bases, leaving 20 bases between the germline ends. CDR1 is LGHNA and CDR2 is YNFKEQ in the germline V gene.

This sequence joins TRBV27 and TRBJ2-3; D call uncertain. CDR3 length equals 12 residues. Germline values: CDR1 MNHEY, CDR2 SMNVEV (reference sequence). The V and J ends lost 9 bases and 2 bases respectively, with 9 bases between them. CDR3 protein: CASGYDTDTQYF. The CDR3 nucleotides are TGTGCCAGTGGCTACGACACAGATACGCAGTATTTT.

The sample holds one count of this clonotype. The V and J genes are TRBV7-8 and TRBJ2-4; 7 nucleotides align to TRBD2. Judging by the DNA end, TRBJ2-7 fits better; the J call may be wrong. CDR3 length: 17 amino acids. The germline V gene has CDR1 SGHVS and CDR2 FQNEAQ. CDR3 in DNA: TGTGCCAGCAGCTTAGCCGGTCTTGGGGGAGGGACTGACGAGCAGTACTTC. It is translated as CASSLAGLGGGTDEQYF.

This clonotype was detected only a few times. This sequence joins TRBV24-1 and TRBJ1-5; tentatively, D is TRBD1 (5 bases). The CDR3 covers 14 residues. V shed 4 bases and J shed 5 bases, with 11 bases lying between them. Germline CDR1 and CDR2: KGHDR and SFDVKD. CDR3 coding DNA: TGTGCCACCAGTGACCCTGACAGCTATCAGCCCCAGCATTTT. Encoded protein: CATSDPDSYQPQHF.

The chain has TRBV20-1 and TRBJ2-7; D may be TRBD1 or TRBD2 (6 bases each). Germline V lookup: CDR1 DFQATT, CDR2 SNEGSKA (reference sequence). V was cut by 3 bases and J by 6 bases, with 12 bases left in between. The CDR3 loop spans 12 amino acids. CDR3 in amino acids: CSARWGASEQYF. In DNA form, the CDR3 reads TGCAGTGCTAGGTGGGGGGCAAGCGAGCAGTACTTC.